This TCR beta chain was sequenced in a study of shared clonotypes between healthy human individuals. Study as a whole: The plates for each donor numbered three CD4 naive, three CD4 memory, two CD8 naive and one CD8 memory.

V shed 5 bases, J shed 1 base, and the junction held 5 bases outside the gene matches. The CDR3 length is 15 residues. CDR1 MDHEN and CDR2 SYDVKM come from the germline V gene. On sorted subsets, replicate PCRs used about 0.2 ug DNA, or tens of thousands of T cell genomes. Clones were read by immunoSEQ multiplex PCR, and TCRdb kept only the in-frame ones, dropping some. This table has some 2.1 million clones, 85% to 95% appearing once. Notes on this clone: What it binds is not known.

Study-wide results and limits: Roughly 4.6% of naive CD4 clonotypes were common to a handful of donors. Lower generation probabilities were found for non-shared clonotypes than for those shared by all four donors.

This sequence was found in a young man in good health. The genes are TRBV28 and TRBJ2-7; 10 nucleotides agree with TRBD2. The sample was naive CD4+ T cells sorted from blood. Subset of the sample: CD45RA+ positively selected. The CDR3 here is CASSPPGLASYEQYF. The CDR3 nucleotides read TGTGCCAGCAGTCCTCCGGGACTAGCGTCCTACGAGCAGTACTTC.